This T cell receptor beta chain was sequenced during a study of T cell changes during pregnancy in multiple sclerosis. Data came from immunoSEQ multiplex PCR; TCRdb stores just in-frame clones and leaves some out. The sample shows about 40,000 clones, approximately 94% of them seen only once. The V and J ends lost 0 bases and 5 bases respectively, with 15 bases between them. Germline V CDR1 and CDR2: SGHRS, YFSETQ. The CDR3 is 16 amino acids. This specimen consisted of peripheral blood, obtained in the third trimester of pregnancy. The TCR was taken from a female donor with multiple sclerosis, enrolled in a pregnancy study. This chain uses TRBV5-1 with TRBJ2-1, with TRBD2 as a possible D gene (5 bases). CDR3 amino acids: CASSLARGSSNNEQFF. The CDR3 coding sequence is TGCGCCAGCAGCTTGGCCAGAGGGAGCAGCAACAATGAGCAGTTCTTC. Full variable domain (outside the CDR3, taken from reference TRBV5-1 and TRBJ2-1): KAGVTQTPRYLIKTRGQQVTLSCSPISGHRSVSWYQQTPGQGLQFLFEYFSETQRNKGNFPGRFSGRQFSNSRSEMNVSTLELGDSALYLCASSLARGSSNNEQFFGPGTRLTVL.